This TCR beta chain was captured in a study of identical twins. Findings and caveats of the study: The authors drew conclusions from cross-sectional statistical analysis rather than following the same donors.

Of note for this clonotype: Antigen: not known.

MiXCR, run by TCRdb on the 5' RACE reads, gives a single entry per CDR3 protein. The data contain about 470,000 distinct CDR3 sequences, 24% of them seen just once; the ten biggest clones take up 2.9%. V was clipped by 2 bases and J by 6 bases, with 10 bases between them. The CDR3 contains 13 residues. The germline gives CDR1 SGHTA, CDR2 FQGNSA. This sample also appeared in a second study, on T cells expressing NK-cell markers.

The TCR sequence derives from a woman aged 18-35 years in good health. The sequenced material came from CD4+ T cells sorted from blood. This chain connects TRBV7-2 to TRBJ1-2; a weak D match, TRBD1 (5 bases). DNA of the CDR3: TGTGCCAGCAGCTTAATCCAGGGCGATGGCTACACCTTC. Protein sequence: CASSLIQGDGYTF. Using reference TRBV7-2 and TRBJ1-2 for the parts outside the CDR3, the full variable domain is GAGVSQSPSNKVTEKGKDVELRCDPISGHTALYWYRQSLGQGLEFLIYFQGNSAPDKSGLPSDRFSAERTGGSVSTLTIQRTQQEDSAVYLCASSLIQGDGYTFGSGTRLTVV.